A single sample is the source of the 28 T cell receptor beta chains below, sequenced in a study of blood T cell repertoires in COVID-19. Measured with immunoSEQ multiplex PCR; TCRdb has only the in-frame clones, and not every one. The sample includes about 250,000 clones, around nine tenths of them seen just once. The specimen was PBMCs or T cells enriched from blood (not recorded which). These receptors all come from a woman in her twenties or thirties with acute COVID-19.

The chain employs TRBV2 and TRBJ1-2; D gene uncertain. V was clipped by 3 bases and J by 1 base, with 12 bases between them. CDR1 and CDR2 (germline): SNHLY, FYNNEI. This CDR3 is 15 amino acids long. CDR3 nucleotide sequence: TGTGCCAGCAGTGATAGTAGACAATTTAACTATGGCTACACCTTC. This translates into CASSDSRQFNYGYTF.

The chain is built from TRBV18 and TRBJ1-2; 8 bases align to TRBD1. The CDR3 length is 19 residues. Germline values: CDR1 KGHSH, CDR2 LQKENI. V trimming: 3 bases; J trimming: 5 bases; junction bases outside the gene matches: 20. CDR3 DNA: TGTGCCAGCTCACCCACTCCGGGACAGGACATTCGGAGATTATATGGCTACACCTTC. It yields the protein CASSPTPGQDIRRLYGYTF. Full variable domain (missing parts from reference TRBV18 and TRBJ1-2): NAGVMQNPRHLVRRRGQEARLRCSPMKGHSHVYWYRQLPEEGLKFMVYLQKENIIDESGMPKERFSAEFPKEGPSILRIQQVVRGDSAAYFCASSPTPGQDIRRLYGYTFGSGTRLTVV.

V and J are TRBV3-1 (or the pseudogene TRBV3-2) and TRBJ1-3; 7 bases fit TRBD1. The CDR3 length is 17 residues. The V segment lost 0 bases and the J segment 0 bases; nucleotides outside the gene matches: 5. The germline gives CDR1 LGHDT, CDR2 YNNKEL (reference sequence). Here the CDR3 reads CASSQERTGHSGNTIYF. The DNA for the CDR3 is TGTGCCAGCAGCCAAGAAAGGACAGGCCACTCTGGAAACACCATATATTTT.

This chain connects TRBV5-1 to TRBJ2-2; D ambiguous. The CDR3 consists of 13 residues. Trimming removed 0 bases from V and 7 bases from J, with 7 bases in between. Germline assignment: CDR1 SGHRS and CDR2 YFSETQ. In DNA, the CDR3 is TGCGCCAGCAGCTTGGTGTTCCGCGGGGAGCTGTTTTTT. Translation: CASSLVFRGELFF. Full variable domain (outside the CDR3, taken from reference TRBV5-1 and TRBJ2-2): KAGVTQTPRYLIKTRGQQVTLSCSPISGHRSVSWYQQTPGQGLQFLFEYFSETQRNKGNFPGRFSGRQFSNSRSEMNVSTLELGDSALYLCASSLVFRGELFFGEGSRLTVL.

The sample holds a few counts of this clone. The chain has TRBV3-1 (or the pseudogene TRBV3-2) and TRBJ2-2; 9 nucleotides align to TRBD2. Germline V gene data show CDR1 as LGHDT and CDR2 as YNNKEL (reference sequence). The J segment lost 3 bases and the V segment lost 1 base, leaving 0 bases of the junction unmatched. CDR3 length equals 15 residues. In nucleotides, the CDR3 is TGTGCCAGCAGCCAAGGGACTAGCGACACCGGGGAGCTGTTTTTT. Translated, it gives CASSQGTSDTGELFF.

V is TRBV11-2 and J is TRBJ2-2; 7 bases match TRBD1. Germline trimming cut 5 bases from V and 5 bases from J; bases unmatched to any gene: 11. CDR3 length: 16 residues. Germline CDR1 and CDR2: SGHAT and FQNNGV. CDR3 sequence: CASSPPRTGQTGELFF. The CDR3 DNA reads TGTGCCAGCAGCCCCCCCCGGACAGGTCAAACCGGGGAGCTGTTTTTT.

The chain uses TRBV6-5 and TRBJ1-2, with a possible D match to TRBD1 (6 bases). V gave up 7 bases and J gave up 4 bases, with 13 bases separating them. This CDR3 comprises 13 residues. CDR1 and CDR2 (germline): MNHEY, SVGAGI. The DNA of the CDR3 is TGTGCCAGCATCCGCGGGGGCGGCTATGGCTACACCTTC. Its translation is CASIRGGGYGYTF.

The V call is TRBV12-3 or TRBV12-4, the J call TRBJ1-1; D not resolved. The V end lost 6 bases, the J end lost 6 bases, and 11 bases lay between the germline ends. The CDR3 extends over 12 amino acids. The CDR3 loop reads CASSLAGAEAFF. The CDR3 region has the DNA TGTGCCAGCAGCCTGGCCGGGGCTGAAGCTTTCTTT.

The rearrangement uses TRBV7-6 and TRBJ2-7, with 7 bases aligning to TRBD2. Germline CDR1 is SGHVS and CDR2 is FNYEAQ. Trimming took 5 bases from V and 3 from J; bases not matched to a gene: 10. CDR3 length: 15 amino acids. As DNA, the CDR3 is TGTGCCAGCAGCCCCCGATTGGGGGGGGACTACGAGCAGTACTTC. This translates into CASSPRLGGDYEQYF.

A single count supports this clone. CDR3: CASSTRTRGYTEAFF. CDR3 nucleotide sequence: TGTGCCAGTAGTACTAGGACCCGGGGATACACTGAAGCTTTCTTT. The chain joins TRBV19 to TRBJ1-1; D not certain. Germline CDR1 is LNHDA and CDR2 is SQIVND (reference sequence). Trimming stripped 4 bases from V and 3 bases from J, with 15 bases between. The CDR3 contains 15 residues.

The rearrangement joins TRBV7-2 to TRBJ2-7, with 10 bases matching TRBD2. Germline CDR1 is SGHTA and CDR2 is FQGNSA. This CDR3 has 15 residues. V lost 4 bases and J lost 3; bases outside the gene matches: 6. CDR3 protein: CASSSQRGGIYEQYF. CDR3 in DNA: TGTGCCAGCAGCTCCCAGCGGGGGGGGATCTACGAGCAGTACTTC.

CDR3 protein: CASSQVGRAGYTF. The CDR3 DNA reads as TGCGCCAGCAGCCAAGTCGGCAGGGCTGGCTACACCTTC. The chain joins TRBV4-3 to TRBJ1-2; the D gene is possibly TRBD1 (5 bases). V was cut by 1 base and J by 7 bases, with 10 bases left in between. The germline V gene encodes CDR1 LGHNA and CDR2 YSLEER. This CDR3 has 13 amino acids.

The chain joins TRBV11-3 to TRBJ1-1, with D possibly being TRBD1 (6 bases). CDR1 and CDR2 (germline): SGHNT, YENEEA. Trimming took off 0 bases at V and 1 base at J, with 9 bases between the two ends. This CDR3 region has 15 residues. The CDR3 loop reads CASSLDRGQNTEAFF. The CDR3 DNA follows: TGTGCCAGCAGCTTAGACAGGGGCCAGAACACTGAAGCTTTCTTT.

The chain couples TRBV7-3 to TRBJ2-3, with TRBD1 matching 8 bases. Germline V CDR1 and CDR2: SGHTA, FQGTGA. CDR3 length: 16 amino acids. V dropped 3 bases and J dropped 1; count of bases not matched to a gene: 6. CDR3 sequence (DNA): TGTGCCAGCAGCTTGAACAGGGGGGAAGGCACAGATACGCAGTATTTT. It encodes CASSLNRGEGTDTQYF.

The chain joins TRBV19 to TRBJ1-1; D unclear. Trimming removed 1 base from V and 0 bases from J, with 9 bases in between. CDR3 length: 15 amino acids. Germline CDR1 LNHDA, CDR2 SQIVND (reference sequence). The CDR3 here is CASSIGPGLNTEAFF. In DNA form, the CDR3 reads TGTGCCAGTAGTATAGGGCCGGGTCTGAACACTGAAGCTTTCTTT. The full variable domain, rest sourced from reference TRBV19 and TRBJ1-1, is DGGITQSPKYLFRKEGQNVTLSCEQNLNHDAMYWYRQDPGQGLRLIYYSQIVNDFQKGDIAEGYSVSREKKESFPLTVTSAQKNPTAFYLCASSIGPGLNTEAFFGQGTRLTVV.

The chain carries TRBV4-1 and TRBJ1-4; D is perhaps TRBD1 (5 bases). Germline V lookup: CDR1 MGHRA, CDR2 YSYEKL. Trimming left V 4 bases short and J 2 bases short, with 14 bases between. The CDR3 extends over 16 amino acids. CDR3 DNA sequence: TGCGCCAGCAGCCGGTTCCGGGGGGGGACTAATGAAAAACTGTTTTTT. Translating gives CASSRFRGGTNEKLFF.

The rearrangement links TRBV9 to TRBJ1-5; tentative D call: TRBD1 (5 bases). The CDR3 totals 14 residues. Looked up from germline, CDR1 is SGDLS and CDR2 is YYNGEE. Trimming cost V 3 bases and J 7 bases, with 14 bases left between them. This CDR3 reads CASSEQGYEQPQHF. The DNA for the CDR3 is TGTGCCAGCAGCGAGCAGGGATACGAACAGCCCCAGCATTTT.

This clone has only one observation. Here the CDR3 DNA reads TGTGCCTGGAGTCCCAACTCACAGGCGAACACTGAAGCTTTCTTT. Its protein is CAWSPNSQANTEAFF. The rearrangement joins TRBV30 to TRBJ1-1; maybe TRBD1 (5 bases). The germline CDR1 and CDR2 sequences are GTSNPN and SVGIG (reference sequence). The CDR3 sequence is 15 residues long. Trimming shortened V by 2 bases and J by 1 base, and 14 bases separated the two germline ends.

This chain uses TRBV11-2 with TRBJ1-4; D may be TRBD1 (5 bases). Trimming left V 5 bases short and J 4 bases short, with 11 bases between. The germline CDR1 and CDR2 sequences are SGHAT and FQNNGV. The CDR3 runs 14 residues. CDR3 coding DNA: TGTGCCAGCAGCCGCGACAGTCTTAATGAAAAACTGTTTTTT. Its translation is CASSRDSLNEKLFF. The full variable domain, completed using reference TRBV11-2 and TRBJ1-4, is EAGVAQSPRYKIIEKRQSVAFWCNPISGHATLYWYQQILGQGPKLLIQFQNNGVVDDSQLPKDRFSAERLKGVDSTLKIQPAKLEDSAVYLCASSRDSLNEKLFFGSGTQLSVL.

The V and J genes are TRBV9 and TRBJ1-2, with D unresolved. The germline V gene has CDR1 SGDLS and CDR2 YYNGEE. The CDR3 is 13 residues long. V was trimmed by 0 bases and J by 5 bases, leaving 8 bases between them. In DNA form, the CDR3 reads TGTGCCAGCAGCGTAGGCGGGGTGTATGGCTACACCTTC. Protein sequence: CASSVGGVYGYTF.

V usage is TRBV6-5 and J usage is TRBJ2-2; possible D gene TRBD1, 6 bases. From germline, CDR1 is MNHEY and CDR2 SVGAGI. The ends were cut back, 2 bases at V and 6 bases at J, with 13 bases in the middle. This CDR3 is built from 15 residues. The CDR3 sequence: CASSYGTTRAGELFF. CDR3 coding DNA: TGTGCCAGCAGTTACGGGACAACGAGGGCCGGGGAGCTGTTTTTT.

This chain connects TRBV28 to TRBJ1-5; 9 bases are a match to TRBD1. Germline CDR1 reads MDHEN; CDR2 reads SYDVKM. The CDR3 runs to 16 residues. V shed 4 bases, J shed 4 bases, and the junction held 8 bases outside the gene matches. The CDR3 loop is CASSSSGTGTNQPQHF. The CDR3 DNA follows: TGTGCCAGCAGTTCATCCGGGACAGGGACGAATCAGCCCCAGCATTTT. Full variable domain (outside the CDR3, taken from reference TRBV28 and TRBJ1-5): DVKVTQSSRYLVKRTGEKVFLECVQDMDHENMFWYRQDPGLGLRLIYFSYDVKMKEKGDIPEGYSVSREKKERFSLILESASTNQTSMYLCASSSSGTGTNQPQHFGDGTRLSIL.

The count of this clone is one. CDR3 sequence: CASRGGGESSGNTIYF. CDR3 nucleotides: TGTGCCAGCAGGGGCGGGGGGGAGAGCTCTGGAAACACCATATATTTT. This sequence joins TRBV28 and TRBJ1-3; possibly TRBD1 for D (5 bases). The CDR3 consists of 16 residues. Germline CDR1 MDHEN, CDR2 SYDVKM. V was trimmed by 6 bases and J by 0 bases, leaving 15 bases between them.

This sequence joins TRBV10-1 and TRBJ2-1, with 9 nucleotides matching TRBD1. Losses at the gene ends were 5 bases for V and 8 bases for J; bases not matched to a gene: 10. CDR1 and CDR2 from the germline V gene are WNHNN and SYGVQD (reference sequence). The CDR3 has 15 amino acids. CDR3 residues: CASSPTGGAFYEQFF. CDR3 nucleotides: TGCGCCAGCAGTCCAACAGGGGGCGCTTTCTATGAGCAGTTCTTC.

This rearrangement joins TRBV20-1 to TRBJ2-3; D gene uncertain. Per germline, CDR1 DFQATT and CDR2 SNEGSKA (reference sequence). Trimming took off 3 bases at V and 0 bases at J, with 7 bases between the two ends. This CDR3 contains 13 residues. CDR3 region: CSASTGSTDTQYF. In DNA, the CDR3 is TGCAGTGCTAGTACGGGTAGCACAGATACGCAGTATTTT.

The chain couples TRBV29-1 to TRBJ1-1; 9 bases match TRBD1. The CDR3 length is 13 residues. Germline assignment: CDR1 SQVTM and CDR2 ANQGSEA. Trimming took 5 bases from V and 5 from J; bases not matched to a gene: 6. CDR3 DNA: TGCAGCGTTAACAGGGGGCCGGGAACTGAAGCTTTCTTT. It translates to CSVNRGPGTEAFF.

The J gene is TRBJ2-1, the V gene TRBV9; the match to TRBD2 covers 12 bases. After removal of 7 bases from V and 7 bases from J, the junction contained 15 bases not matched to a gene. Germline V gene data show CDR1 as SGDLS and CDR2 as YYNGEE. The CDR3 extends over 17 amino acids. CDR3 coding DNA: TGTGCCAGCGGAGAATCTCTAGCGGGGGGGCCGGGAAATGAGCAGTTCTTC. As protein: CASGESLAGGPGNEQFF. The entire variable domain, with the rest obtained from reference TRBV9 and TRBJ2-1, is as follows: DSGVTQTPKHLITATGQRVTLRCSPRSGDLSVYWYQQSLDQGLQFLIQYYNGEERAKGNILERFSAQQFPDLHSELNLSSLELGDSALYFCASGESLAGGPGNEQFFGPGTRLTVL.

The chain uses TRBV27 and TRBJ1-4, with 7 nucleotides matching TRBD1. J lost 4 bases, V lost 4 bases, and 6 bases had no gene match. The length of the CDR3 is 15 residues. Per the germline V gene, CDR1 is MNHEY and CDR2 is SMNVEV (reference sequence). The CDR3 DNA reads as TGTGCCAGCAGTTCAACAGGGGAGTTTAATGAAAAACTGTTTTTT. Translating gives CASSSTGEFNEKLFF.